This TCR beta chain was recorded in a study of CD8+ T cells in alopecia areata. Study-wide findings and caveats: For baseline CD8+ expansion, any link to response stays uncertain with one nonresponder. Clonality exceeded that of normal scalp in lesional scalp, most notably in alopecia totalis/universalis.

Treatment denoted: oral pan-JAK inhibitor, 5-10 mg twice daily. PBMCs yielded sorted CD4+ and CD8+ T cells. Sequencing used cDNA as its template, made by extracting RNA and reverse transcribing it. The repertoire was sequenced with immunoSEQ multiplex PCR; TCRdb's copy has only in-frame clones and lacks some. Of fewer than 250,000 clones detected, about 65% appear once; the ten largest clones hold 1.3%. Note on this clone: As yet, its antigen is unknown.

Per the germline V gene, CDR1 is SGDLS and CDR2 is YYNGEE. Trimming took 3 bases from V and 2 from J, leaving 6 bases between them. The CDR3 consists of 13 residues. The source was CD4+ T cells sorted from blood, collected at approximately week 50, from a patient treated with tofacitinib. V and J are TRBV9 and TRBJ1-5; no clear D. The sequence was obtained from a human donor with alopecia areata. The CDR3 nucleotides read TGTGCCAGCAGCGGGGATGGCAATCAGCCCCAGCATTTT. This sequence encodes CASSGDGNQPQHF.